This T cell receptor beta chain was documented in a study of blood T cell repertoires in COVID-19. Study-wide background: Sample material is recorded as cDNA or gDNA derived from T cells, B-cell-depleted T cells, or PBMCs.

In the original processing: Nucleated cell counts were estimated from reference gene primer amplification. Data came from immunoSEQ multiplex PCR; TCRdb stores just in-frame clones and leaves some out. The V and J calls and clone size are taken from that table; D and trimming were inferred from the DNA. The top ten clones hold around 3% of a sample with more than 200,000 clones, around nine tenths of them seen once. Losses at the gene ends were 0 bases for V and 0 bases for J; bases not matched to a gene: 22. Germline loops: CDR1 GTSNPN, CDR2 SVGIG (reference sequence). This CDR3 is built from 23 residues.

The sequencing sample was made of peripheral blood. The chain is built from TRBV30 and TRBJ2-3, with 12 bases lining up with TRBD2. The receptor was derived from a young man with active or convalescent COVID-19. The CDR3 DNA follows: TGTGCCTGGAGTGTACTGAGAGGGCAAGGACTAGCGGGAAAAAAAACTAGCACAGATACGCAGTATTTT. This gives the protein CAWSVLRGQGLAGKKTSTDTQYF. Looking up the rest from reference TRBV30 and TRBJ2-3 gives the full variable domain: SQTIHQWPATLVQPVGSPLSLECTVEGTSNPNLYWYRQAAGRGLQLLFYSVGIGQISSEVPQNLSASRPQDRQFILSSKKLLLSDSGFYLCAWSVLRGQGLAGKKTSTDTQYFGPGTRLTVL.